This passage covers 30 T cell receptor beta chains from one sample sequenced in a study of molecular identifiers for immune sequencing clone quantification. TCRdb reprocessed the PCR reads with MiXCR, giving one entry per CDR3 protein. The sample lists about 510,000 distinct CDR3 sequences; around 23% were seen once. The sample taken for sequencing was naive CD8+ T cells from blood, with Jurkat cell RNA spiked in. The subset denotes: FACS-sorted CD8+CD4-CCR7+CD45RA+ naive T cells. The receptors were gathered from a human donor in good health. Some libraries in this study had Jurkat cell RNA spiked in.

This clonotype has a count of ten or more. CDR3 bases: TGTGCCAGCAGCCACCACAGACAGGTCCTCGAGCAGTACTTC. This translates into CASSHHRQVLEQYF. The rearrangement uses TRBV7-9 and TRBJ2-7, with D tentatively TRBD1 (6 bases). V was clipped by 5 bases and J by 6 bases, with 17 bases between them. The CDR3 spans 14 residues. CDR1 is SEHNR, CDR2 FQNEAQ, per germline (reference sequence).

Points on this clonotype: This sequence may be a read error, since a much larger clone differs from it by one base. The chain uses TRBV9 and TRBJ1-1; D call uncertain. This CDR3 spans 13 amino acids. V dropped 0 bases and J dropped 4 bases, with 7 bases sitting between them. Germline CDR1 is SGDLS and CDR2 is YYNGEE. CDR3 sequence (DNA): TGTGCCAGCAGCGTAGACCTGAGCACTGAAGCTTTCTTT. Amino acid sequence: CASSVDLSTEAFF.

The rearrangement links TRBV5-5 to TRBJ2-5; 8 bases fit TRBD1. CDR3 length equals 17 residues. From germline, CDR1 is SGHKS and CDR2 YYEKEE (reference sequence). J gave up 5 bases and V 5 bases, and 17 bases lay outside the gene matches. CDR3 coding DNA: TGTGCCAGCAGGGGACAGGCTCTCAATAAAGGTCCCGAGACCCAGTACTTC. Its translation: CASRGQALNKGPETQYF. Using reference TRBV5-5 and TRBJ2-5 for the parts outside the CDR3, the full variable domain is DAGVTQSPTHLIKTRGQQVTLRCSPISGHKSVSWYQQVLGQGPQFIFQYYEKEERGRGNFPDRFSARQFPNYSSELNVNALLLGDSALYLCASRGQALNKGPETQYFGPGTRLLVL.

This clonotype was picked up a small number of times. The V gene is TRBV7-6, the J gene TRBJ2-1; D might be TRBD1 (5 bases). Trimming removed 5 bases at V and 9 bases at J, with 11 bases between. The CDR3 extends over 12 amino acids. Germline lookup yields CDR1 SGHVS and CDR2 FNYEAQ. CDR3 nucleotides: TGTGCCAGCAGCCACACAGGACCTGAGCAGTTCTTC. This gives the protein CASSHTGPEQFF.

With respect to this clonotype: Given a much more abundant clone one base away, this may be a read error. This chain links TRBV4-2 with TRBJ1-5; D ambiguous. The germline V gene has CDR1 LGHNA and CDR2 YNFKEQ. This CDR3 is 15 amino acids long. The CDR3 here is CASSQDESLQGYQQF. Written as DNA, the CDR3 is TGTGCCAGCAGCCAAGATGAGTCGCTGCAAGGTTACCAGCAATTT.

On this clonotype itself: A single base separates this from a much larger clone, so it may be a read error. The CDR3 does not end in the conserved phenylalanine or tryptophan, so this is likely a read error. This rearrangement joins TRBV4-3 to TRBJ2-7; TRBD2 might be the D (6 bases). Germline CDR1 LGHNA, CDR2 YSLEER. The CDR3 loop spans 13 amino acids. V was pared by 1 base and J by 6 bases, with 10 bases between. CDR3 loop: CASSQVGGPEQYS. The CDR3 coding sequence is TGCGCCAGCAGCCAAGTAGGAGGGCCCGAGCAGTACTCC.

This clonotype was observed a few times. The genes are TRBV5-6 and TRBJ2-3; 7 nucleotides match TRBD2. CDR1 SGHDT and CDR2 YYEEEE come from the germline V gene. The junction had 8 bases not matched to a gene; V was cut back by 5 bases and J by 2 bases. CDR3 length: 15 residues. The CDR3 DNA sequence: TGTGCCAGCAGGTTCCCGCGGGGGAACACAGATACGCAGTATTTT. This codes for CASRFPRGNTDTQYF.

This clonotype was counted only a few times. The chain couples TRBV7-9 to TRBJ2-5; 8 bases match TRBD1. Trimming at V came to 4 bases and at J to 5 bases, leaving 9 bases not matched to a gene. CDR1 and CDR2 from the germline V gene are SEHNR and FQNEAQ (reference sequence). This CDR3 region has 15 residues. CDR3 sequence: CASSSRTGPSETQYF. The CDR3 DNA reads TGTGCCAGCAGCTCACGGACAGGGCCCTCGGAGACCCAGTACTTC.

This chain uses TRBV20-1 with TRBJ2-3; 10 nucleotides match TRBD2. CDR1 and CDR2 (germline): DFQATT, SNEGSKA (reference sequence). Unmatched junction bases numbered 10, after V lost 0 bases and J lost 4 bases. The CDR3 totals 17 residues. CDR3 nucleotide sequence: TGCAGTGCTAGAGATAGGAGCGGGAGGGCCGTCGCAGATACGCAGTATTTT. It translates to CSARDRSGRAVADTQYF.

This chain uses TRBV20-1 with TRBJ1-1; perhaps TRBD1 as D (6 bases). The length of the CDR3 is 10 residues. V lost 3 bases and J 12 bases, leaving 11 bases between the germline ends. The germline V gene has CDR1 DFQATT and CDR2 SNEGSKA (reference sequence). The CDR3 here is CSASWGLTFF. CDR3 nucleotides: TGCAGTGCTAGCTGGGGGCTAACTTTCTTT.

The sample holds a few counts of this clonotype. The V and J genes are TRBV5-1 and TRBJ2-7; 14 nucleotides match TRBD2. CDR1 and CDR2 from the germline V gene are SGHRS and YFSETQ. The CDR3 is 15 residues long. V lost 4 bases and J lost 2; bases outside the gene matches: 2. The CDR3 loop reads CASSEGLAGAYEQYF. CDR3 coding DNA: TGCGCCAGCAGCGAGGGACTAGCGGGGGCCTACGAGCAGTACTTC.

The CDR3 protein is CASSETGANQPQHF. The DNA of the CDR3 is TGTGCCAGCAGCGAGACAGGGGCGAATCAGCCCCAGCATTTT. This rearrangement joins TRBV9 to TRBJ1-5; 8 bases align to TRBD1. The CDR3 covers 14 residues. V trimming: 3 bases; J trimming: 4 bases; junction bases outside the gene matches: 3. Germline V gene data show CDR1 as SGDLS and CDR2 as YYNGEE.

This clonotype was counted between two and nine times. The CDR3 loop reads CSARSREFYEQYF. CDR3 DNA: TGCAGTGCTAGAAGTCGGGAGTTCTACGAGCAGTACTTC. The chain couples TRBV20-1 to TRBJ2-7; D is possibly TRBD2 (6 bases). The V gene lost 2 bases and the J gene lost 3 bases, with 11 bases spanning the gap. This CDR3 region has 13 residues. Germline V lookup: CDR1 DFQATT, CDR2 SNEGSKA (reference sequence).

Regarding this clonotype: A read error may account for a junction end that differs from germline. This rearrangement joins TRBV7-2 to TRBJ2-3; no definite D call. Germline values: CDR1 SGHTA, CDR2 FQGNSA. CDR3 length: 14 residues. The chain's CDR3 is CASSVVVFPDTQYF. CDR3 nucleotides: TGTGCGAGCAGCGTAGTCGTTTTCCCCGATACGCAGTATTTT.

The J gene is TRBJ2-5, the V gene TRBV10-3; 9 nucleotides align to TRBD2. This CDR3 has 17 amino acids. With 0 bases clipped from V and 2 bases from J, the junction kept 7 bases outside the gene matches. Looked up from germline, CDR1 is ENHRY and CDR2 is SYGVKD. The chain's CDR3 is CAISESLWTSEQETQYF. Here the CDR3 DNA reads TGTGCCATCAGTGAGTCACTATGGACTAGCGAGCAAGAGACCCAGTACTTC.

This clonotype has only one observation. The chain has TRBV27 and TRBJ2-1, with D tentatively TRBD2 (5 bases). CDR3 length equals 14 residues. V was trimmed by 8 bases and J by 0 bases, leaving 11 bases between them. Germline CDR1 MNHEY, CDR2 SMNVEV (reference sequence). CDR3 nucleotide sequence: TGTGCCAGCCCGACGGGAAGCTCCTACAATGAGCAGTTCTTC. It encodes CASPTGSSYNEQFF.

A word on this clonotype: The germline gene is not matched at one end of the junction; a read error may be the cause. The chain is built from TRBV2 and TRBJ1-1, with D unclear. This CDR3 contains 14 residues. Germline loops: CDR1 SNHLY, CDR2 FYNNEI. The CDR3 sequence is CANSESVGNTEAFF. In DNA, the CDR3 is TGTGCCAACAGTGAATCGGTCGGAAACACTGAAGCTTTCTTT.

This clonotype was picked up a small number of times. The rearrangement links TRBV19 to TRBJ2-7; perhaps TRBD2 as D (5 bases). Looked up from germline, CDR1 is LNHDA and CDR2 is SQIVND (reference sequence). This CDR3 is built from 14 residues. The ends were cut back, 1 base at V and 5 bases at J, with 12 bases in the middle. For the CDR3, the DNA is TGTGCCAGTAGTATAGGAGGAGGAAGGAACGAGCAGTACTTC. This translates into CASSIGGGRNEQYF.

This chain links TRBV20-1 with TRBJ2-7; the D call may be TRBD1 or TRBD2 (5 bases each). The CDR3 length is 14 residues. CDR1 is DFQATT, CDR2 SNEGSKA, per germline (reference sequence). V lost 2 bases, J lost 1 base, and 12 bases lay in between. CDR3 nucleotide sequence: TGCAGTGCTAGACGCAGAGGGGCGTCCTACGAGCAGTACTTC. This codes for CSARRRGASYEQYF.

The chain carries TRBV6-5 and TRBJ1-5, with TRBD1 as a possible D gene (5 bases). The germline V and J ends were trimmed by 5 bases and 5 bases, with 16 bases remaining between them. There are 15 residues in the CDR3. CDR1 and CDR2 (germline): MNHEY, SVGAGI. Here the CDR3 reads CASSPPGPIDQPQHF. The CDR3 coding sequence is TGTGCCAGCAGTCCGCCGGGACCAATAGATCAGCCCCAGCATTTT.

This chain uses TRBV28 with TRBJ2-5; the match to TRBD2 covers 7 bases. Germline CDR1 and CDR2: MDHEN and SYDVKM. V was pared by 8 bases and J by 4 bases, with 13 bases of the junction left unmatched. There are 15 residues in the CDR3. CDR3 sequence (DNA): TGTGCCAGCCGCCACCACGGGGGGAGTGGAGAGACCCAGTACTTC. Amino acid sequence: CASRHHGGSGETQYF.

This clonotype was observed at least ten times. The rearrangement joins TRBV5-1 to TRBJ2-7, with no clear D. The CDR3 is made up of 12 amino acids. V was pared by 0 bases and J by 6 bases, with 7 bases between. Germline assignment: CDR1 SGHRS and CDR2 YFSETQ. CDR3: CASSLVGSEQYF. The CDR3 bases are TGCGCCAGCAGCTTGGTAGGGTCCGAGCAGTACTTC.

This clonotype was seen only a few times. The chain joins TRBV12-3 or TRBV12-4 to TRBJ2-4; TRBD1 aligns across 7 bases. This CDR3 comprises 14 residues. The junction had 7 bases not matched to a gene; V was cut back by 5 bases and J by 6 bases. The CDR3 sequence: CASSAGGAGNIQYF. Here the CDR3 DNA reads TGTGCCAGCAGTGCAGGGGGTGCAGGAAACATTCAGTACTTC.

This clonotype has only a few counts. For the CDR3, the DNA is TGCGCCAGCGGCTGGACTAGCGGGAACACAGATACGCAGTATTTT. Translated, it gives CASGWTSGNTDTQYF. V gene TRBV5-1 combines with J gene TRBJ2-3; the match to TRBD2 covers 12 bases. Germline CDR1 is SGHRS and CDR2 is YFSETQ. V gave up 7 bases and J gave up 2 bases; unmatched junction bases: 5. This CDR3 is built from 15 residues. Full variable domain (remainder filled in from reference TRBV5-1 and TRBJ2-3): KAGVTQTPRYLIKTRGQQVTLSCSPISGHRSVSWYQQTPGQGLQFLFEYFSETQRNKGNFPGRFSGRQFSNSRSEMNVSTLELGDSALYLCASGWTSGNTDTQYFGPGTRLTVL.

The CDR3, as DNA: TGTGCCAGCAGTTACACGGGACAGAGCACAGATACGCAGTATTTT. This translates into CASSYTGQSTDTQYF. The chain has TRBV6-5 and TRBJ2-3; TRBD1 matches 7 bases. Germline lookup yields CDR1 MNHEY and CDR2 SVGAGI. The V gene end was trimmed by 2 bases and the J gene end by 0 bases; junction bases not matched to a gene: 2. The length of the CDR3 is 15 residues.

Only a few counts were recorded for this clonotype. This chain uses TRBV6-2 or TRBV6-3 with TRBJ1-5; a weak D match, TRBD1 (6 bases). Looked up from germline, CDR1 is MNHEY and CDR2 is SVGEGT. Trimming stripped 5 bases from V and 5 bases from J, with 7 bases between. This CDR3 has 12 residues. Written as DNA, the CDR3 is TGTGCCAGCAGTCAGGGGTATCAGCCCCAGCATTTT. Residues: CASSQGYQPQHF.

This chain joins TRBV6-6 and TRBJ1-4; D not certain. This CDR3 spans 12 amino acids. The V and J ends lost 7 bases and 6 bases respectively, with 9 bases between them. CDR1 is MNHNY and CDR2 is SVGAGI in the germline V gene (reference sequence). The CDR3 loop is CASTLRHEKLFF. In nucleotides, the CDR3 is TGTGCCAGCACCTTACGGCATGAAAAACTGTTTTTT.

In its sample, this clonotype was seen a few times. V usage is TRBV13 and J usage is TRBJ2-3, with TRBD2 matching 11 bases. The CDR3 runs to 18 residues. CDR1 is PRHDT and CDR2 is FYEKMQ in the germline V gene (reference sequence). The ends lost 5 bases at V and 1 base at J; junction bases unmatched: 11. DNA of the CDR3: TGTGCCAGCAGCGCAAAACCCGGACTAGCGGGCCGCACAGATACGCAGTATTTT. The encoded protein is CASSAKPGLAGRTDTQYF.

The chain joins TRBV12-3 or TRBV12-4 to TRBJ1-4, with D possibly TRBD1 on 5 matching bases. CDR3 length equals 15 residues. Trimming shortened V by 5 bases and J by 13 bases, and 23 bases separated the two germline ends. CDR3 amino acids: CASSLWSRDDELLFF. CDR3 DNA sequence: TGTGCCAGCAGTCTTTGGTCCAGGGACGATGAATTACTGTTTTTT.

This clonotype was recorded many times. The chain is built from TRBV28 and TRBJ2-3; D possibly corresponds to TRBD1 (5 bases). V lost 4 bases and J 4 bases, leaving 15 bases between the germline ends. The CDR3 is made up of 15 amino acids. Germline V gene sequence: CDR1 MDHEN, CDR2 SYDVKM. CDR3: CASSSPQGISDTQYF. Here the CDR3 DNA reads TGTGCCAGCAGTTCCCCCCAGGGAATATCAGATACGCAGTATTTT.